This T cell receptor (beta chain) emerged from a study of T cells in Graves' hyperthyroidism and ophthalmopathy. Findings and limits, study-wide: Through a model of 13 V-J features, ophthalmopathy was separated from stable hyperthyroidism.

CDR3 length: 14 amino acids. Germline lookup yields CDR1 SGHAT and CDR2 FQNNGV. The V end was cut by 0 bases, the J end by 1 base, with 7 bases between. This clonotype was counted at least ten times. Its antigen is not known. Template material for amplifying TCR beta CDR3 regions consisted of RNA transcripts. Researchers ran a first-round RT-PCR on the TCR CDR3 using the HTBI primer set. Each CDR3 protein is one row after TCRdb ran MiXCR on the multiplex PCR reads. The sample carries about 110,000 distinct CDR3 sequences, about 17% recorded once. The chain combines TRBV11-2 with TRBJ2-7; no reliable D call. Source material: blood. This sequence originates from a woman aged 45-65 years with Graves' hyperthyroidism. CDR3 protein: CASSLEPGSYEQYF. The DNA for the CDR3 is TGTGCCAGCAGCTTAGAACCAGGTTCCTACGAGCAGTACTTC.